Presented here are 21 T cell receptor beta chains from one specimen sequenced in a study of T-cell reconstitution after alpha-beta-depleted transplantation in children. Preparation of the TCRbeta library involved a method that used unique molecular identifiers. TCRdb passed the PCR reads through MiXCR, listing each CDR3 protein once. The sample contains 300,000 to 400,000 distinct CDR3 sequences, less than 15% of which appear only once. This specimen was PBMCs, taken from the stem cell graft. The source is a human donor who donated a stem cell graft to a child with Fanconi anemia.

This clonotype has a count of ten or more. V is TRBV12-3 or TRBV12-4 and J is TRBJ1-1, with D uncertain. The CDR3 runs 12 residues. The V end was cut by 0 bases, the J end by 10 bases, with 9 bases between. The CDR3 DNA reads as TGTGCCAGCAGTTTAGCCGAGGGCGGAGCTTTCTTT. This translates into CASSLAEGGAFF.

To note about this clonotype: This sequence may be a read error, since a much larger clone differs from it by one base. This likely comes from a read error, as the CDR3 has no conserved phenylalanine or tryptophan at its end. The chain couples TRBV6-1 to TRBJ1-2; D perhaps matches TRBD1 (6 bases). Germline V gene data show CDR1 as MNHNS and CDR2 as SASEGT. V gave up 4 bases and J gave up 2 bases, with 14 bases separating them. The CDR3 runs to 15 residues. Here the CDR3 reads CASSVPAGVNYGYTY. The CDR3 nucleotides are TGTGCCAGCAGTGTCCCCGCAGGGGTAAACTATGGCTACACCTAC.

The sample holds many counts of this clonotype. V is TRBV5-1 and J is TRBJ2-1, with D hard to call. Germline CDR1 and CDR2: SGHRS and YFSETQ. The CDR3 length is 14 residues. V was trimmed by 2 bases and J by 6 bases, leaving 12 bases between them. CDR3 region: CASSFLGSSNEQFF. CDR3 in DNA: TGCGCCAGCAGCTTTTTAGGGTCGAGCAATGAGCAGTTCTTC.

This clonotype was observed a handful of times. V gene TRBV7-9 combines with J gene TRBJ1-1; D remains ambiguous. Looked up from germline, CDR1 is SEHNR and CDR2 is FQNEAQ (reference sequence). The CDR3 consists of 14 residues. V gave up 5 bases and J gave up 1 base, with 11 bases separating them. The CDR3 region has the DNA TGTGCCAGCAGCCCGGACTTCTCGAACACTGAAGCTTTCTTT. Encoded protein: CASSPDFSNTEAFF.

This clonotype was seen repeatedly, ten times or more. V is TRBV12-3 or TRBV12-4 and J is TRBJ2-5; D remains unclear. V lost 0 bases and J lost 3, with 5 bases in between. CDR3 length: 13 residues. CDR3 amino acids: CASSLAPKETQYF. CDR3 in DNA: TGTGCCAGCAGTTTAGCACCGAAAGAGACCCAGTACTTC.

This clonotype has only a few counts. Written as DNA, the CDR3 is TGTGCCAGCAGTTTTTATAGCGGGGGGGCCGATGAGCAGTTCTTC. The encoded protein is CASSFYSGGADEQFF. This rearrangement joins TRBV12-3 or TRBV12-4 to TRBJ2-1; 11 nucleotides line up with TRBD2. The CDR3 length is 15 residues. The J segment lost 8 bases and the V segment lost 3 bases, leaving 6 bases of the junction unmatched.

At least ten counts were recorded for this clonotype. The chain employs TRBV29-1 and TRBJ1-1; tentative D call: TRBD1 (5 bases). Trimming left V 4 bases short and J 5 bases short, with 8 bases between. CDR1 and CDR2 from the germline V gene are SQVTM and ANQGSEA. This CDR3 is 11 amino acids long. The CDR3 DNA is TGCAGCGTTGTTAGGGGTACTGAAGCTTTCTTT. This gives the protein CSVVRGTEAFF.

This clonotype was observed a few times. A read error may produce the germline difference seen at one junction end. The chain joins TRBV7-7 to TRBJ2-3; TRBD2 agrees at 13 bases. The CDR3 covers 18 residues. Germline CDR1 is SSHAT and CDR2 is FNYEAQ (reference sequence). The CDR3 bases are TGTGCTAGCAGCTTAGGCGGACTAGCGGGGGTCGGGACAGATACGCAGTATTTT. It codes for CASSLGGLAGVGTDTQYF.

V and J are TRBV9 and TRBJ1-5; 9 bases are a match to TRBD1. The V gene's germline CDR1 is SGDLS and CDR2 YYNGEE. J gave up 6 bases and V 3 bases, and 7 bases lay outside the gene matches. This CDR3 contains 15 residues. As DNA, the CDR3 is TGTGCCAGCAGCGGCCCGGGACAGGGAGGTCAGCCCCAGCATTTT. This gives the protein CASSGPGQGGQPQHF.

V and J are TRBV5-1 and TRBJ2-5; 8 bases map to TRBD1. The J segment lost 4 bases and the V segment lost 0 bases, leaving 14 bases of the junction unmatched. The CDR3 is 18 amino acids. CDR1 SGHRS and CDR2 YFSETQ come from the germline V gene. The CDR3 loop is CASSLAASGTGQGETQYF. CDR3 in DNA: TGCGCCAGCAGCTTGGCCGCGTCCGGGACAGGACAGGGAGAGACCCAGTACTTC.

This clonotype has more than one count but fewer than ten. The gene calls are TRBV5-1 and TRBJ1-2, with D possibly TRBD1 on 5 matching bases. Germline V gene sequence: CDR1 SGHRS, CDR2 YFSETQ. The V gene lost 5 bases and the J gene lost 2 bases, with 10 bases spanning the gap. This CDR3 region has 13 residues. This CDR3 is CASRLRVNYGYTF. DNA for the CDR3: TGCGCCAGCAGACTCAGGGTCAACTATGGCTACACCTTC. The variable domain in full, with the rest retrieved from reference TRBV5-1 and TRBJ1-2, is KAGVTQTPRYLIKTRGQQVTLSCSPISGHRSVSWYQQTPGQGLQFLFEYFSETQRNKGNFPGRFSGRQFSNSRSEMNVSTLELGDSALYLCASRLRVNYGYTFGSGTRLTVV.

This clonotype occurred many times. The chain combines TRBV5-1 with TRBJ2-2; D possibly corresponds to TRBD1 (5 bases). Trimming shortened V by 4 bases and J by 5 bases, and 9 bases separated the two germline ends. The CDR3 extends over 13 amino acids. The germline V gene has CDR1 SGHRS and CDR2 YFSETQ. The CDR3 DNA reads TGCGCCAGCAGCGGACAAGGAACCGGGGAGCTGTTTTTT. It codes for CASSGQGTGELFF.

This chain uses TRBV5-1 with TRBJ2-3; D is unclear. Germline V gives CDR1 SGHRS, CDR2 YFSETQ. The CDR3 extends over 14 amino acids. V was shortened by 4 bases and J by 0 bases, with 9 bases between the two germline ends. The chain's CDR3 is CASSALQSTDTQYF. In DNA form, the CDR3 reads TGCGCCAGCAGCGCATTGCAGAGCACAGATACGCAGTATTTT.

The table lists this clonotype with many counts. The rearrangement joins TRBV9 to TRBJ2-1; 8 bases fit TRBD1. The length of the CDR3 is 16 residues. Germline trimming cut 0 bases from V and 3 bases from J; bases unmatched to any gene: 5. From germline, CDR1 is SGDLS and CDR2 YYNGEE. CDR3 sequence: CASSVAGGEYYNEQFF. DNA for the CDR3: TGTGCCAGCAGCGTAGCAGGGGGCGAATACTACAATGAGCAGTTCTTC.

This clonotype was counted only a few times. V usage is TRBV12-3 or TRBV12-4 and J usage is TRBJ2-7, with 7 bases matching TRBD1. The CDR3 is 15 residues long. V gave up 4 bases and J gave up 5 bases; unmatched junction bases: 11. The CDR3 protein is CASSSSRDSFHEQYF. CDR3 coding DNA: TGTGCCAGCAGTTCCAGCCGGGACAGTTTCCACGAGCAGTACTTC.

This clonotype was seen only a few times. The J gene is TRBJ2-7, the V gene TRBV7-2; D is possibly TRBD2 (6 bases). The CDR3 runs to 14 residues. V lost 5 bases and J lost 2, with 13 bases in between. The germline V gene has CDR1 SGHTA and CDR2 FQGNSA. The CDR3 DNA follows: TGTGCCAGCAGCGCGGGACGGATCCCCTACGAGCAGTACTTC. It yields the protein CASSAGRIPYEQYF.

The rearrangement uses TRBV7-2 and TRBJ2-1; D is tentatively TRBD1 or TRBD2 (6 bases each). Trimming pared 4 bases from V and 6 bases from J, leaving 19 bases between. This CDR3 has 16 amino acids. The germline V gene encodes CDR1 SGHTA and CDR2 FQGNSA. CDR3 residues: CASSSHRVGGPNEQFF. Here the CDR3 DNA reads TGTGCCAGCAGCTCCCATCGTGTGGGGGGCCCCAATGAGCAGTTCTTC. The full variable domain, with the rest looked up from reference TRBV7-2 and TRBJ2-1, is GAGVSQSPSNKVTEKGKDVELRCDPISGHTALYWYRQSLGQGLEFLIYFQGNSAPDKSGLPSDRFSAERTGGSVSTLTIQRTQQEDSAVYLCASSSHRVGGPNEQFFGPGTRLTVL.

Only a few counts were recorded for this clonotype. The chain has TRBV30 and TRBJ1-2; unclear D gene. Germline V gives CDR1 GTSNPN, CDR2 SVGIG (reference sequence). This CDR3 contains 12 residues. V dropped 3 bases and J dropped 3 bases, with 8 bases sitting between them. This CDR3 is CAWSPLDYGYTF. The CDR3 nucleotides are TGTGCCTGGAGCCCCCTGGACTATGGCTACACCTTC.

J is TRBJ1-1 and V is TRBV4-2; the D is unclear. The length of the CDR3 is 16 residues. Germline CDR1 and CDR2: LGHNA and YNFKEQ. V lost 1 base and J 0 bases, leaving 12 bases between the germline ends. The CDR3 here is CASSQVRLDLNTEAFF. The CDR3 DNA reads TGTGCCAGCAGCCAAGTTCGTTTAGACTTGAACACTGAAGCTTTCTTT.

This clonotype turned up a few times. This chain links TRBV6-5 with TRBJ1-2, with TRBD1 as a possible D gene (6 bases). V shed 2 bases and J shed 8 bases, with 18 bases lying between them. Germline V gives CDR1 MNHEY, CDR2 SVGAGI. The CDR3 sequence is 15 residues long. The CDR3 DNA sequence: TGTGCCAGCAGTTACGCCGGGGGCAAGTTGTGGGGCTACACCTTC. Protein: CASSYAGGKLWGYTF.

The table lists this clonotype with many counts. The chain joins TRBV5-6 to TRBJ2-7; D gene unclear. This CDR3 spans 15 amino acids. The V end was cut by 3 bases, the J end by 4 bases, with 17 bases between. Germline V gives CDR1 SGHDT, CDR2 YYEEEE. CDR3 DNA sequence: TGTGCCAGCAGCTCTTTAGGGATTAATAGTTACGAGCAGTACTTC. It translates to CASSSLGINSYEQYF. Drawing the rest from reference TRBV5-6 and TRBJ2-7, the complete variable domain is DAGVTQSPTHLIKTRGQQVTLRCSPKSGHDTVSWYQQALGQGPQFIFQYYEEEERQRGNFPDRFSGHQFPNYSSELNVNALLLGDSALYLCASSSLGINSYEQYFGPGTRLTVT.